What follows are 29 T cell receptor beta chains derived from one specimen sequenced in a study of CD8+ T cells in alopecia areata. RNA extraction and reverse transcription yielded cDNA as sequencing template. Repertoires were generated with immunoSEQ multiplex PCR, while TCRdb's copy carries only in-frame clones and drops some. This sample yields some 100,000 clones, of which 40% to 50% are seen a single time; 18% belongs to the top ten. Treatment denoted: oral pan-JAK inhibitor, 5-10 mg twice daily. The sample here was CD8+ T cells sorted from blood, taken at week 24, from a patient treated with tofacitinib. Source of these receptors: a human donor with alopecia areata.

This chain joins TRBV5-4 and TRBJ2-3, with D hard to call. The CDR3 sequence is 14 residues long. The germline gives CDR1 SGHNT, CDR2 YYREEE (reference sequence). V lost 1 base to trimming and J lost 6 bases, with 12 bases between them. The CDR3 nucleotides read TGTGCCAGCAGCTTGATAGGGTATGGGGATACGCAGTATTTT. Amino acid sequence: CASSLIGYGDTQYF.

CDR3 nucleotide sequence: TGTGCCACAGAGGGTAGTCACACCGGGGAGCTGTTTTTT. It is translated as CATEGSHTGELFF. The chain has TRBV30 and TRBJ2-2, with TRBD2 as a possible D gene (5 bases). V lost 8 bases, J lost 3 bases, and 13 bases lay in between. Germline V gives CDR1 GTSNPN, CDR2 SVGIG (reference sequence). This CDR3 comprises 13 residues.

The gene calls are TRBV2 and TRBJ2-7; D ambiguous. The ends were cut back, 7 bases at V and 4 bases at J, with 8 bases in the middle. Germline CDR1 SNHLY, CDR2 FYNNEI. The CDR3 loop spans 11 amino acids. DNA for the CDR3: TGTGCCAGCAACTGGGGTTACGAGCAGTACTTC. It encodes CASNWGYEQYF.

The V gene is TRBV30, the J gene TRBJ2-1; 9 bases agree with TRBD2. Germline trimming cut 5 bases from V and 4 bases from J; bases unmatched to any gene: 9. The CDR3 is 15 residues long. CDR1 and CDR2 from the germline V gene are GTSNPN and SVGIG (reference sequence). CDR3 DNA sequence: TGTGCCTGGGACATAGGGGCGGGAGGGTACAATGAGCAGTTCTTC. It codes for CAWDIGAGGYNEQFF. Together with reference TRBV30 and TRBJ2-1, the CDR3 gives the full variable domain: SQTIHQWPATLVQPVGSPLSLECTVEGTSNPNLYWYRQAAGRGLQLLFYSVGIGQISSEVPQNLSASRPQDRQFILSSKKLLLSDSGFYLCAWDIGAGGYNEQFFGPGTRLTVL.

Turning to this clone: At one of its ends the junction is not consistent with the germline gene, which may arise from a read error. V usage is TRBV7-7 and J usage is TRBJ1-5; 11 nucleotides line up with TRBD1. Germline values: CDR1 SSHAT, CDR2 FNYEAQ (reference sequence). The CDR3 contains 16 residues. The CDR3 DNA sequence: TGTGCTAGCAGCCCGGGACAGGGGGTTGGCAATCAGCCCCAGCATTTT. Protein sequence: CASSPGQGVGNQPQHF.

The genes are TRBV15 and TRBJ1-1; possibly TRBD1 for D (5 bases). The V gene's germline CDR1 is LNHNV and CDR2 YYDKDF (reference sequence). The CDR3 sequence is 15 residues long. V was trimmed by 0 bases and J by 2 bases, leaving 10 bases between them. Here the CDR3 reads CATSRDRGGNTEAFF. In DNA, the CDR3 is TGTGCCACCAGCAGAGATCGGGGGGGAAACACTGAAGCTTTCTTT.

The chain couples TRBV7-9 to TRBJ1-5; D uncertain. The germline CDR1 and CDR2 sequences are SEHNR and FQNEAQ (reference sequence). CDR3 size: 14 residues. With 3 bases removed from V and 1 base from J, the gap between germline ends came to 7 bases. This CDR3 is CASSFEGSNQPQHF. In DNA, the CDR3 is TGTGCCAGCAGCTTTGAGGGAAGCAATCAGCCCCAGCATTTT. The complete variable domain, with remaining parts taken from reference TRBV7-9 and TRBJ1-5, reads DTGVSQNPRHKITKRGQNVTFRCDPISEHNRLYWYRQTLGQGPEFLTYFQNEAQLEKSRLLSDRFSAERPKGSFSTLEIQRTEQGDSAMYLCASSFEGSNQPQHFGDGTRLSIL.

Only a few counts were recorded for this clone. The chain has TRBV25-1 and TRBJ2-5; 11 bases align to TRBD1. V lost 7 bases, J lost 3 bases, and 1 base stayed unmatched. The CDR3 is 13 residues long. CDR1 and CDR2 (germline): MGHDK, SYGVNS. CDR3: CASTGQGEETQYF. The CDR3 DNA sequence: TGTGCCAGCACGGGACAGGGGGAAGAGACCCAGTACTTC.

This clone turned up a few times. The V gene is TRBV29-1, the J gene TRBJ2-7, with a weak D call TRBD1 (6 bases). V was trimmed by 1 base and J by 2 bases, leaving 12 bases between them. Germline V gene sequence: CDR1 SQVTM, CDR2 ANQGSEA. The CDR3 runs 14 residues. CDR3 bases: TGCAGCGTTGAAGTCCCCGGACAGCCCTACGAGCAGTACTTC. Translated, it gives CSVEVPGQPYEQYF.

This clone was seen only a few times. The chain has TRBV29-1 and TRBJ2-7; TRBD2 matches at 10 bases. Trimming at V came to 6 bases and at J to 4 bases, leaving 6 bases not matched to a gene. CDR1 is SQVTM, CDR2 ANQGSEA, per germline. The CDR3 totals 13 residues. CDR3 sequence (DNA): TGCAGCGTGTCTAGCGGGAGTGGATACGAGCAGTACTTC. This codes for CSVSSGSGYEQYF.

The CDR3 DNA reads as TGTGCCAGCAGTTTATCCTATCCCCGGGACAGTCCCTACGAGCAGTACTTC. Protein: CASSLSYPRDSPYEQYF. This chain links TRBV27 with TRBJ2-7; 7 bases line up with TRBD1. Trimming took 0 bases from V and 2 from J; bases not matched to a gene: 10. The CDR3 length is 17 residues. Germline CDR1 and CDR2: MNHEY and SMNVEV (reference sequence).

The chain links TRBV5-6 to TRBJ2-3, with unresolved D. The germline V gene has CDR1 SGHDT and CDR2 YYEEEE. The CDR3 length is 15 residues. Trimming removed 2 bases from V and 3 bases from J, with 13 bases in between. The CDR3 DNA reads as TGTGCCAGCAGCTTCTCTCACTCCGGTACAGATACGCAGTATTTT. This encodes CASSFSHSGTDTQYF.

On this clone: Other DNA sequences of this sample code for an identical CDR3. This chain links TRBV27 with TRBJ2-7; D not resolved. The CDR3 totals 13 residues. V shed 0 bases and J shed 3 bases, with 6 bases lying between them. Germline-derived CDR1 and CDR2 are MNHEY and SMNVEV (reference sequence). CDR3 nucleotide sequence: TGTGCCAGCAGTTTATCACCCAGCTACGAGCAGTACTTC. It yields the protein CASSLSPSYEQYF.

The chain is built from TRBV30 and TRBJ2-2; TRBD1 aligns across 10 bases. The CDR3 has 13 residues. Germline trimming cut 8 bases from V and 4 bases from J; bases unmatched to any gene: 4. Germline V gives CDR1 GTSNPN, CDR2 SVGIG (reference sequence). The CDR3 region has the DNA TGTGCCGGGGGGACAGGGGCCACCGGGGAGCTGTTTTTT. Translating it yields CAGGTGATGELFF.

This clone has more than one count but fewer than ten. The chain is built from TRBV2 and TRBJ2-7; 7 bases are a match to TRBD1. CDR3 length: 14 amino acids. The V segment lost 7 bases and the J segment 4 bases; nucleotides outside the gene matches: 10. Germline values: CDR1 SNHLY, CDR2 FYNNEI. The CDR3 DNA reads TGTGCCAGCACCAAAGAGACAGGGTCATACGAGCAGTACTTC. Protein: CASTKETGSYEQYF.

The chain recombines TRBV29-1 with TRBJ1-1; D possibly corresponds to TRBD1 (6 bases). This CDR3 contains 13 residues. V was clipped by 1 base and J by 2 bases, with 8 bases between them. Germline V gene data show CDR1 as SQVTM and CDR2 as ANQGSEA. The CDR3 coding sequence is TGCAGCGTTGAAGCAGGGGCAAACACTGAAGCTTTCTTT. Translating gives CSVEAGANTEAFF.

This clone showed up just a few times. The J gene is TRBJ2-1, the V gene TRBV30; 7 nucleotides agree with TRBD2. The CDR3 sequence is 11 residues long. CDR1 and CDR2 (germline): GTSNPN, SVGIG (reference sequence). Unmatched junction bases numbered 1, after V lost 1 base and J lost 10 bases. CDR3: CAWSETSEQFF. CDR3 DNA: TGTGCCTGGAGTGAGACTAGCGAGCAGTTCTTC.

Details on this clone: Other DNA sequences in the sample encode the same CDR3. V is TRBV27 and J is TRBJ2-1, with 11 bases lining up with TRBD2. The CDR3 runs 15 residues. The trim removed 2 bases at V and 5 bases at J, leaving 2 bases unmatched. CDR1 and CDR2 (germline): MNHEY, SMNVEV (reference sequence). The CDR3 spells CASSLGTSGNNEQFF. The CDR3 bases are TGTGCCAGCAGTTTAGGGACTAGCGGTAACAATGAGCAGTTCTTC.

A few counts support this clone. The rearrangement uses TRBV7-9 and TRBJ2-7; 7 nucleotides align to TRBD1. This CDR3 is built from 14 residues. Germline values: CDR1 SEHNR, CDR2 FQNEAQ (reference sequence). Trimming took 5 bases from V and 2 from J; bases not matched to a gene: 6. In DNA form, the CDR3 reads TGTGCCAGCAGCGGGGACAGTTTTCCCTACGAGCAGTACTTC. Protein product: CASSGDSFPYEQYF.

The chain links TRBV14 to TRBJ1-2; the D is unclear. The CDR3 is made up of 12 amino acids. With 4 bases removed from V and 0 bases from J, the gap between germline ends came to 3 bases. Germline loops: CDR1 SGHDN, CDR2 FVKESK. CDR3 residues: CASSPTNYGYTF. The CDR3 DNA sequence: TGTGCCAGCAGCCCGACTAACTATGGCTACACCTTC.

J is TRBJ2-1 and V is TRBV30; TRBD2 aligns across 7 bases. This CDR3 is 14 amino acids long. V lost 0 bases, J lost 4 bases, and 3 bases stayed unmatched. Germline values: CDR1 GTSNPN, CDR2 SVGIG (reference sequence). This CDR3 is CAWSVGRGYNEQFF. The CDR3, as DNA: TGTGCCTGGAGTGTAGGGCGGGGGTACAATGAGCAGTTCTTC.

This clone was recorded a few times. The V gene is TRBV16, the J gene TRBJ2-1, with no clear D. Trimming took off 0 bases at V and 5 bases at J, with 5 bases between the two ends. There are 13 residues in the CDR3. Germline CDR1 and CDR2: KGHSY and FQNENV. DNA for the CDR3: TGTGCCAGCAGCCAATCGTACCACAATGAGCAGTTCTTC. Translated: CASSQSYHNEQFF.

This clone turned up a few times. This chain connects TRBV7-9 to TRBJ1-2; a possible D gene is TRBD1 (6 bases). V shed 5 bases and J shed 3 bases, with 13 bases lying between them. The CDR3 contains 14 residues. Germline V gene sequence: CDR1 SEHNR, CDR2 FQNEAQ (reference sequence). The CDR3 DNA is TGTGCCAGCAGCCCTCCGGGACACCACTATGGCTACACCTTC. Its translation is CASSPPGHHYGYTF.

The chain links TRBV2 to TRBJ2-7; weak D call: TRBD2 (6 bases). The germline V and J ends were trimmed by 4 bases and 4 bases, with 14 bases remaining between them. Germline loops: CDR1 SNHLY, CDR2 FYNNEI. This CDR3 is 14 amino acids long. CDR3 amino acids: CASSVAGPKYEQYF. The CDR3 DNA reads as TGTGCCAGCAGTGTGGCGGGGCCCAAATACGAGCAGTACTTC.

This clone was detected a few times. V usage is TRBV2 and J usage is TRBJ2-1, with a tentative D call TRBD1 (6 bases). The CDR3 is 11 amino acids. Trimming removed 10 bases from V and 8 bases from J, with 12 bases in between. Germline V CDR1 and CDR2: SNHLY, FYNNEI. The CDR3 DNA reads TGTGCCACCGGTACAGGGTATGAGCAGTTCTTC. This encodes CATGTGYEQFF. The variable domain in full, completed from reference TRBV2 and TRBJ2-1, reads EPEVTQTPSHQVTQMGQEVILRCVPISNHLYFYWYRQILGQKVEFLVSFYNNEISEKSEIFDDQFSVERPDGSNFTLKIRSTKLEDSAMYFCATGTGYEQFFGPGTRLTVL.

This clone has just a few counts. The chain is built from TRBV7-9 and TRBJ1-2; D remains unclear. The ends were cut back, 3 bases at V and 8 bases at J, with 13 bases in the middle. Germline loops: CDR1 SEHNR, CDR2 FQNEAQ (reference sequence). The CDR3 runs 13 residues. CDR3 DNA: TGTGCCAGCAGCTTTACCCGGACTGCCGGCTACACCTTC. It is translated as CASSFTRTAGYTF.

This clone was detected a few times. CDR3 amino acids: CASSLREQFF. The CDR3 region has the DNA TGTGCCAGCAGCCTCCGTGAGCAGTTCTTC. This chain links TRBV11-2 with TRBJ2-1; D gene unclear. Trimming left V 5 bases short and J 9 bases short, with 5 bases between. The CDR3 spans 10 residues. CDR1 is SGHAT and CDR2 is FQNNGV in the germline V gene.

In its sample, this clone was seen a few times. CDR3: CASSGTGDEQFF. The CDR3 nucleotides read TGTGCCAGTAGTGGGACAGGGGATGAGCAGTTCTTC. The chain is built from TRBV19 and TRBJ2-1; 10 bases align to TRBD1. V lost 5 bases to trimming and J lost 8 bases; unmatched junction nucleotides: 0. The CDR3 runs 12 residues. Germline loops: CDR1 LNHDA, CDR2 SQIVND (reference sequence).

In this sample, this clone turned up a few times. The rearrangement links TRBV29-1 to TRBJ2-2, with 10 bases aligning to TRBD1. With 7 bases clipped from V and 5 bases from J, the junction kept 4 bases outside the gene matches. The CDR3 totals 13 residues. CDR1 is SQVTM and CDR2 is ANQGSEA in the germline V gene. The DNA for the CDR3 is TGCAGCGGGACAGGGGGAAGGACCGGGGAGCTGTTTTTT. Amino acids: CSGTGGRTGELFF.